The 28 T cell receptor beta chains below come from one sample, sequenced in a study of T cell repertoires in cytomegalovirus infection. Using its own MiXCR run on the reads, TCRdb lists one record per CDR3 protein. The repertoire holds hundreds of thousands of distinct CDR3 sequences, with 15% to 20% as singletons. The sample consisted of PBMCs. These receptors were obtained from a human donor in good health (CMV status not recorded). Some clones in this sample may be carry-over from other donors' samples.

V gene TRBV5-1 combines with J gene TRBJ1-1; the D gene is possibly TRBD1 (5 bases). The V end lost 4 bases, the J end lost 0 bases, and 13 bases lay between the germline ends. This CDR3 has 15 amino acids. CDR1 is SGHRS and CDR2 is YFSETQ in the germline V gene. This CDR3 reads CASSLEGRMNTEAFF. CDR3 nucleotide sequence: TGCGCCAGCAGCCTGGAGGGACGGATGAACACTGAAGCTTTCTTT. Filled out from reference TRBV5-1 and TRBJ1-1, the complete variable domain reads KAGVTQTPRYLIKTRGQQVTLSCSPISGHRSVSWYQQTPGQGLQFLFEYFSETQRNKGNFPGRFSGRQFSNSRSEMNVSTLELGDSALYLCASSLEGRMNTEAFFGQGTRLTVV.

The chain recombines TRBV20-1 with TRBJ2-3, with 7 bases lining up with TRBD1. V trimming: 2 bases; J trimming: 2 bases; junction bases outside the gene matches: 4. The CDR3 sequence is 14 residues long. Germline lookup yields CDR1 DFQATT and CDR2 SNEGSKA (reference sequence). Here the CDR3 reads CSARFGTATDTQYF. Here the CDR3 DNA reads TGCAGTGCTAGATTCGGGACAGCCACAGATACGCAGTATTTT.

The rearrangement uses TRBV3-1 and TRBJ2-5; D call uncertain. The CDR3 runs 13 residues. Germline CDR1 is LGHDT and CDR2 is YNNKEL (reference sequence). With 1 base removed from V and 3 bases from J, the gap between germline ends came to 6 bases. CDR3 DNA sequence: TGTGCCAGCAGCCAAGGATATGAAGAGACCCAGTACTTC. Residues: CASSQGYEETQYF.

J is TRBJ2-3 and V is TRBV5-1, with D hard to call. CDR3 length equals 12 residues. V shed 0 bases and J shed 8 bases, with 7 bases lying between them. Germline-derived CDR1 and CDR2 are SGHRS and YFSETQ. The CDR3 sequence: CASSLERSTQYF. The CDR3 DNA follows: TGCGCCAGCAGCTTGGAACGGAGTACGCAGTATTTT.

In nucleotides, the CDR3 is TGTGCCAGCGACTGGGACCGCAATTCACCCCTCCACTTT. It codes for CASDWDRNSPLHF. The rearrangement joins TRBV6-1 to TRBJ1-6, with D perhaps TRBD1 (5 bases). Germline V CDR1 and CDR2: MNHNS, SASEGT. The germline V and J ends were trimmed by 8 bases and 7 bases, with 12 bases remaining between them. This CDR3 has 13 amino acids.

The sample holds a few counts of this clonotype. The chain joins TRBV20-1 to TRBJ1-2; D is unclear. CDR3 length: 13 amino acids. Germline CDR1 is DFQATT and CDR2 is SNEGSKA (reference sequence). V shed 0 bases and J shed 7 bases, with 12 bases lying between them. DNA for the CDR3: TGCAGTGCTAGAGATCCGCGGTCGGGTGGCTACACCTTC. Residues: CSARDPRSGGYTF.

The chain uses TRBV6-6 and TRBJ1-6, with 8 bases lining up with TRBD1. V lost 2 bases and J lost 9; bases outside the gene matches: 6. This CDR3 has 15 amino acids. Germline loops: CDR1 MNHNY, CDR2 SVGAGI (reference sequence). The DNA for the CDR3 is TGTGCCAGCAGTTACGAGACAGGGGACCCTTCACCCCTCCACTTT. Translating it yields CASSYETGDPSPLHF.

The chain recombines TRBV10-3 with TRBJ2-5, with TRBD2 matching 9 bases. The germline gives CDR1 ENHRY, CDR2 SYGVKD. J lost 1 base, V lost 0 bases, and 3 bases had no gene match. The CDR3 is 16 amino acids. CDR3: CAISESLAGTQETQYF. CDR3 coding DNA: TGTGCCATCAGTGAGTCTCTAGCGGGAACCCAAGAGACCCAGTACTTC.

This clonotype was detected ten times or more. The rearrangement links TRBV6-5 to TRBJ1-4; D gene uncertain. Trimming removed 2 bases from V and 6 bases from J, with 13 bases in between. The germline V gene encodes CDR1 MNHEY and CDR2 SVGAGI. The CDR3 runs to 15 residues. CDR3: CASSYVGRVDEKLFF. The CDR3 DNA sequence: TGTGCCAGCAGTTACGTTGGGAGGGTTGATGAAAAACTGTTTTTT.

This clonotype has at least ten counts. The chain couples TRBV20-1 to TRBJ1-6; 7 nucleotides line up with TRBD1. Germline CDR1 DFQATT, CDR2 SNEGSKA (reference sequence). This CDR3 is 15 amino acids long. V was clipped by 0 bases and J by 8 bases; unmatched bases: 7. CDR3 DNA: TGCAGTGCTAGAGACTTCCCGGGACAGTATTCACCCCTCCACTTT. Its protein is CSARDFPGQYSPLHF.

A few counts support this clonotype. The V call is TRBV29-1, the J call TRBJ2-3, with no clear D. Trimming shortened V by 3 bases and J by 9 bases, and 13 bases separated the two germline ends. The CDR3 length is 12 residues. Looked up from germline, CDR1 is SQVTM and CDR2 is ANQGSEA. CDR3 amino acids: CSVDSGGRTQYF. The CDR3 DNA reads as TGCAGCGTTGATTCGGGCGGAAGGACGCAGTATTTT.

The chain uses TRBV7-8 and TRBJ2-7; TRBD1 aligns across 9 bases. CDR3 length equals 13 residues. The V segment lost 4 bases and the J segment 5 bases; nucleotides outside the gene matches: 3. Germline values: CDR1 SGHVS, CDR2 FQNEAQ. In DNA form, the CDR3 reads TGTGCCAGCAGCTCGAGGACAGGGGACGAGCAGTACTTC. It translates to CASSSRTGDEQYF.

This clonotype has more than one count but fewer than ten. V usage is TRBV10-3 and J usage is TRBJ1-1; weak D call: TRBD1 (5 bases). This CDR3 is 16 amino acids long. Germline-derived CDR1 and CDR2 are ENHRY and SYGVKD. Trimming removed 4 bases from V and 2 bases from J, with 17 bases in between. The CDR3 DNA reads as TGTGCCATCAGTGCCCCCTCGAGGGGATCTAACACTGAAGCTTTCTTT. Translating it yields CAISAPSRGSNTEAFF.

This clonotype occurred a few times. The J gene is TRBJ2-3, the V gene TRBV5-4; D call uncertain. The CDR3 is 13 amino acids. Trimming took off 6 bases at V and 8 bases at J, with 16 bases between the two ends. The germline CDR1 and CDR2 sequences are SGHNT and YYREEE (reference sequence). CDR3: CASMVDLSGTQYF. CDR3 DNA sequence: TGTGCCAGCATGGTGGACCTTTCGGGTACGCAGTATTTT.

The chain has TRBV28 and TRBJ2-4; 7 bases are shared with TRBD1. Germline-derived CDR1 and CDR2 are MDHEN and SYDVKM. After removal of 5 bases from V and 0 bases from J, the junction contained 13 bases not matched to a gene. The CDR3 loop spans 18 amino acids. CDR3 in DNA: TGTGCCAGCAGTCCAAGGTCGAGGGGGCTCATAGCCAAAAACATTCAGTACTTC. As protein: CASSPRSRGLIAKNIQYF.

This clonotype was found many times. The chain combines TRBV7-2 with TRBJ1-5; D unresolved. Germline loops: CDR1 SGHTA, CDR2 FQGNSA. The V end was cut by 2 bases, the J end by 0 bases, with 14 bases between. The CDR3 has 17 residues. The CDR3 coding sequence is TGTGCCAGCAGCTTATACGATTCGCCTAATAGCAATCAGCCCCAGCATTTT. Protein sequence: CASSLYDSPNSNQPQHF.

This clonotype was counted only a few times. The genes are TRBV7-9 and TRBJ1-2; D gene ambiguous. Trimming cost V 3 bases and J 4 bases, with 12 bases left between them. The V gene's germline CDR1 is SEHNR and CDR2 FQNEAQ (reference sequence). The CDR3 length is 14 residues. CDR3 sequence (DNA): TGTGCCAGCAGCTTCGGAGAGGTCGGCTATGGCTACACCTTC. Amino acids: CASSFGEVGYGYTF.

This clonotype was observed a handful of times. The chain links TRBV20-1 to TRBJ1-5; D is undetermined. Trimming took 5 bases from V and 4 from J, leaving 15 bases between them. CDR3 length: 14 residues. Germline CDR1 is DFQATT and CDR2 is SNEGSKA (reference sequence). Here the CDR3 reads CSAPDWEGNQPQHF. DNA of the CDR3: TGCAGTGCTCCCGACTGGGAGGGTAATCAGCCCCAGCATTTT.

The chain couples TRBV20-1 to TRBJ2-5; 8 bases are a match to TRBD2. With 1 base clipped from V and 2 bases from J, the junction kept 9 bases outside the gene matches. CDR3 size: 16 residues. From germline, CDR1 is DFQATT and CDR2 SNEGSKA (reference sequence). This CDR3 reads CSARGLRGAIQETQYF. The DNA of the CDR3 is TGCAGTGCTAGAGGTTTGCGGGGGGCAATTCAAGAGACCCAGTACTTC.

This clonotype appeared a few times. The CDR3 loop is CASSYLAGGLQETQYF. The CDR3 DNA reads as TGCGCCAGCAGTTACCTGGCCGGGGGGCTACAAGAGACCCAGTACTTC. The chain has TRBV5-1 and TRBJ2-5, with D possibly matching TRBD2 (7 bases). Germline V gene sequence: CDR1 SGHRS, CDR2 YFSETQ. The ends were cut back, 5 bases at V and 2 bases at J, with 19 bases in the middle. The CDR3 is made up of 16 amino acids.

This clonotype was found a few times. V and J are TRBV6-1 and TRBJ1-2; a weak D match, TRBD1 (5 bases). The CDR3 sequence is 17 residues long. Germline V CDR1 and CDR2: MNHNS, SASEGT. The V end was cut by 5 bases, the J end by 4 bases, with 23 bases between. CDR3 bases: TGTGCCAGCAGTTTCAATGGGGCCGACCCACTCCCCTATGGCTACACCTTC. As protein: CASSFNGADPLPYGYTF.

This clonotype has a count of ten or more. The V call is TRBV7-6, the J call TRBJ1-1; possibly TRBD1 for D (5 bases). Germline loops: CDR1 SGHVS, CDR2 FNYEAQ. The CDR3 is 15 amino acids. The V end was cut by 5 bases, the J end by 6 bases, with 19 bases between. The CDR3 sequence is CASSPRVGASPEAFF. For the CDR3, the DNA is TGTGCCAGCAGCCCAAGGGTAGGGGCGAGCCCTGAAGCTTTCTTT.

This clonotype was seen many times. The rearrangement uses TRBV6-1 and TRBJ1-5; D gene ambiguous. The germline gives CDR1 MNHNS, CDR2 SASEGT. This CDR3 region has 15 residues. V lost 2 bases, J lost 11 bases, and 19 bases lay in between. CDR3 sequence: CASSEPSIGLGTQHF. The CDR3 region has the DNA TGTGCCAGCAGTGAACCCTCCATAGGCCTGGGCACCCAGCATTTT.

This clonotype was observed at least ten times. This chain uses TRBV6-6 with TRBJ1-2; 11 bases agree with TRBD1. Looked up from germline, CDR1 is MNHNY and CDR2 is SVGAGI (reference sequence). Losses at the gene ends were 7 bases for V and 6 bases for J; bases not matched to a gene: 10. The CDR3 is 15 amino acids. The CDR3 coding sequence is TGTGCCAGCACCCCGGGGGGACAGGGGGTCGATGGCTACACCTTC. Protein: CASTPGGQGVDGYTF.

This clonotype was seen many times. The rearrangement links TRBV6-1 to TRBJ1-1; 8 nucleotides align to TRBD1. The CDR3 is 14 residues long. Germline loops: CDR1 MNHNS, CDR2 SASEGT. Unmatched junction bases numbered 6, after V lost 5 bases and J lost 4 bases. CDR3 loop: CASSTTGAATEAFF. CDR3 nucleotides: TGTGCCAGCAGTACGACAGGGGCTGCCACTGAAGCTTTCTTT.

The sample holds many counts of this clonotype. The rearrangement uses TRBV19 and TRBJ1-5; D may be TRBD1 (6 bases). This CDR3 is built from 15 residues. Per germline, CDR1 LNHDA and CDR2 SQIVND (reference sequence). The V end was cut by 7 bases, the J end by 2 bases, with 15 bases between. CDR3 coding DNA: TGTGCCAGTAATCTACAGGGAAGGGGCAATCAGCCCCAGCATTTT. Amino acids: CASNLQGRGNQPQHF.

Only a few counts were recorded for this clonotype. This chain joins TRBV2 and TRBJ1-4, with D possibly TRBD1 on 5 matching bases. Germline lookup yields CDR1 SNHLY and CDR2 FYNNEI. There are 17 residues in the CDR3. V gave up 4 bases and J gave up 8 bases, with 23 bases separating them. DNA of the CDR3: TGTGCCAGCAGTGTACAGGCCCATAAGATGAAAGGCGAAAAACTGTTTTTT. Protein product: CASSVQAHKMKGEKLFF.

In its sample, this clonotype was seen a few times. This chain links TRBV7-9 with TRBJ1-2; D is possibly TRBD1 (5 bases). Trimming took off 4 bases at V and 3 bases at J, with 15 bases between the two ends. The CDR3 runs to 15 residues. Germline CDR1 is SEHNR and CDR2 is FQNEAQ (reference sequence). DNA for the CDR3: TGTGCCAGCAGCTCACCCGGGACGGGAGACTATGGCTACACCTTC. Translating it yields CASSSPGTGDYGYTF.